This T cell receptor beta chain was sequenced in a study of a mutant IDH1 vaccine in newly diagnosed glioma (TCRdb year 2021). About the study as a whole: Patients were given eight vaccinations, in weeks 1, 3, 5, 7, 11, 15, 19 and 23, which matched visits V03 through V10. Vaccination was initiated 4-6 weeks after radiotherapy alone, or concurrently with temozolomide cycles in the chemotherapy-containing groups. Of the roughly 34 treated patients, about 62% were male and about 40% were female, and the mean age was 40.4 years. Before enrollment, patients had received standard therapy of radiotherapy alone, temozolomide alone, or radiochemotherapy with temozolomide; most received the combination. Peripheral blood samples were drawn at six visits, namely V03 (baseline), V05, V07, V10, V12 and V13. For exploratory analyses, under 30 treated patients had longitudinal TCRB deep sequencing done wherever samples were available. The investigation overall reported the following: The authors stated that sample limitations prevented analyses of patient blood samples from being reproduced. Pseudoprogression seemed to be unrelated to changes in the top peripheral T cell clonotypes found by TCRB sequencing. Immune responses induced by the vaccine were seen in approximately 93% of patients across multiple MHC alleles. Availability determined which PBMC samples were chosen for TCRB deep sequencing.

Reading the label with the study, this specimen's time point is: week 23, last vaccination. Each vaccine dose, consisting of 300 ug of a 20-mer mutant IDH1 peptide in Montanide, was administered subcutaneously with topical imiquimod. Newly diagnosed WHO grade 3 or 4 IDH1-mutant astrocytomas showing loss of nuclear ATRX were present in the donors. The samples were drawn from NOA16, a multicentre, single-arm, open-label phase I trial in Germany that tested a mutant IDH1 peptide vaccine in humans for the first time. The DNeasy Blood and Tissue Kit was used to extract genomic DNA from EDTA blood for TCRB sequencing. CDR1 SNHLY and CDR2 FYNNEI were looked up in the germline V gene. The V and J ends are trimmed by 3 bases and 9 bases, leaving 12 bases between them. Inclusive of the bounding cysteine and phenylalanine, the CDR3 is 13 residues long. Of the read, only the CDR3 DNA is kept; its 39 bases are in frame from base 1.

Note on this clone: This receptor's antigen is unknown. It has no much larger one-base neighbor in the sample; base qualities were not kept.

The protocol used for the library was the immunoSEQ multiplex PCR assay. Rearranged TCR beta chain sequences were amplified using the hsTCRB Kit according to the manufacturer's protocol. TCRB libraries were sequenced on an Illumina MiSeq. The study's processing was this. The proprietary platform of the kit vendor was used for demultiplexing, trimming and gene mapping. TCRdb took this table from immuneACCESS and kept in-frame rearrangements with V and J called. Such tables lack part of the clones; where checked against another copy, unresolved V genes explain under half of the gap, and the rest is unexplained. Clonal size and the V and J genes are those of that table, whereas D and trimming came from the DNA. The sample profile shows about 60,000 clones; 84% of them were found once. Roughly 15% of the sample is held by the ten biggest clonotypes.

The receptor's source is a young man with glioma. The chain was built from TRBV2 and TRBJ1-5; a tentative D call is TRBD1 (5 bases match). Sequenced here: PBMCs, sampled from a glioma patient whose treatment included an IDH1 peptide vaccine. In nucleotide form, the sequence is TGTGCCAGCAGTGAGGGGCAGGGAGGGCCCCAGCATTTT. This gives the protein CASSEGQGGPQHF.